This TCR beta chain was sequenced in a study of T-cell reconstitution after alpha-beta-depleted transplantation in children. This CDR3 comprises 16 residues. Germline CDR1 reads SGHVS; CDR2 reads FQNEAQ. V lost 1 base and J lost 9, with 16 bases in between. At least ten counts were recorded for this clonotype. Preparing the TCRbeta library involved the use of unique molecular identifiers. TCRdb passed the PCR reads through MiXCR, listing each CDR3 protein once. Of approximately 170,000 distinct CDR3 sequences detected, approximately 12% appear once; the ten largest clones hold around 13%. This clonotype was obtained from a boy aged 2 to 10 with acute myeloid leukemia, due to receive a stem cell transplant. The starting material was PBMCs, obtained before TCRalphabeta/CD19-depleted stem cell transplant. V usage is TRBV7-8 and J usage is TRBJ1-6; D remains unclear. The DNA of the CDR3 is TGTGCCAGCAGCTTAGTATGGTTTACGGGCACTTCACCCCTCCACTTT. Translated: CASSLVWFTGTSPLHF.